These 3 T cell receptor beta chains were all obtained from the same sample, sequenced in a study of identical twins. TCRdb recomputed calls from the 5' RACE reads with MiXCR, one row per CDR3 protein. The sample includes about 260,000 distinct CDR3 sequences, approximately 7% of them seen just once. In addition, the sample was reused for a study of yellow fever vaccine responses in identical twins.

Sequenced sample: memory (CD45RO+) T cells sorted from blood. Every receptor here comes from a woman aged 18-29 years in good health.

There are many counts of this clonotype. The genes are TRBV11-2 and TRBJ2-2; D might be TRBD1 (6 bases). This CDR3 is built from 15 residues. The germline gives CDR1 SGHAT, CDR2 FQNNGV. Trimming took 5 bases from V and 0 from J, leaving 10 bases between them. This CDR3 reads CASSATGSNTGELFF. The CDR3 nucleotides read TGTGCCAGCAGCGCAACAGGGTCGAACACCGGGGAGCTGTTTTTT.

The chain recombines TRBV4-1 with TRBJ1-2; TRBD1 matches 7 bases. Trimming at V came to 0 bases and at J to 7 bases, leaving 11 bases not matched to a gene. The CDR3 is 16 residues long. Germline V gene sequence: CDR1 MGHRA, CDR2 YSYEKL. The DNA of the CDR3 is TGCGCCAGCAGCCAAGATCCCCTAGGACAGGTCATTGGCTACACCTTC. Translated, it gives CASSQDPLGQVIGYTF.

This clonotype was seen more than once but under ten times. V and J are TRBV7-9 and TRBJ2-4; 8 bases align to TRBD2. V shed 5 bases, J shed 5 bases, and the junction held 11 bases outside the gene matches. Germline values: CDR1 SEHNR, CDR2 FQNEAQ (reference sequence). This CDR3 region has 16 residues. The CDR3 protein is CASSPGTSWSENIQYF. The CDR3 nucleotides are TGTGCCAGCAGCCCAGGGACTAGTTGGAGCGAAAACATTCAGTACTTC. The entire variable domain, with the rest obtained from reference TRBV7-9 and TRBJ2-4, is as follows: DTGVSQNPRHKITKRGQNVTFRCDPISEHNRLYWYRQTLGQGPEFLTYFQNEAQLEKSRLLSDRFSAERPKGSFSTLEIQRTEQGDSAMYLCASSPGTSWSENIQYFGAGTRLSVL.